A selection of T cell receptor beta chains follows, all from one sample in a study of long-term antiretroviral therapy in people with HIV. The method was immunoSEQ multiplex PCR; TCRdb's version includes in-frame clones alone and lacks a portion of them. This repertoire shows 21,000 or so clones, approximately 84% found once; its top ten account for approximately 4.5%. Here the sequenced sample was unsorted PBMCs, taken 0.5 years after starting antiretroviral therapy. Source of these receptors: a man younger than 35 with HIV. CDR3s include the opening cysteine and the closing phenylalanine or tryptophan. The D gene is left open where the match is weak. Expanded clones get a size class; other rows say once, few or many, or leave the size out.

len: 21; d_gene: NA; j_gene: TRBJ2-2; abundance: NA; v_gene: TRBV18; CDR3nt: TGTGCCAGCTCAGTTTTCATGTTCTCGCTCGGGGGACGCGCGAACACCGGGGAGCTGTTTTTT; CDR3aa: CASSVFMFSLGGRANTGELFF
len: 14; d_gene: TRBD1; j_gene: TRBJ1-4; abundance: NA; v_gene: TRBV28; CDR3nt: TGTGCCAGCAGTTTATCAACAGGGGATGAAAAACTGTTTTTT; CDR3aa: CASSLSTGDEKLFF
len: 15; d_gene: NA; j_gene: TRBJ1-3; abundance: NA; v_gene: TRBV28; CDR3nt: TGTGCCAGCAGTCTAGGGGCTCCCCAAGGGAACACCATATATTTT; CDR3aa: CASSLGAPQGNTIYF
len: 18; d_gene: NA; j_gene: TRBJ1-4; abundance: NA; v_gene: TRBV4-3; CDR3nt: TGCGCCAGCAGCCAAGATAAGGGGACGGGCTCAGGGGTTGAAAAACTGTTTTTT; CDR3aa: CASSQDKGTGSGVEKLFF
len: 17; d_gene: TRBD2; j_gene: TRBJ2-5; abundance: NA; v_gene: TRBV7-9; CDR3nt: TGTGCCAGCAGCTTAGCCGCACTAGCGGACGACAAAGAGACCCAGTACTTC; CDR3aa: CASSLAALADDKETQYF
len: 14; d_gene: TRBD2; j_gene: TRBJ2-1; abundance: NA; v_gene: TRBV19; CDR3nt: TGTGCCAGTAGTCCCTGGGGACTATCCAATGAGCAGTTCTTC; CDR3aa: CASSPWGLSNEQFF
len: 14; d_gene: NA; j_gene: TRBJ2-7; abundance: NA; v_gene: TRBV30; CDR3nt: TGTGCCTGGTCAAGGGCAGGGGAGGCCTACGAGCAGTACTTC; CDR3aa: CAWSRAGEAYEQYF
len: 15; d_gene: NA; j_gene: TRBJ2-7; abundance: NA; v_gene: TRBV7-2; CDR3nt: TGTGCCAGCAGCTTAGCGGAAGGGGCAGCCTACGAGCAGTACTTC; CDR3aa: CASSLAEGAAYEQYF
len: 15; d_gene: NA; j_gene: TRBJ2-7; abundance: few; v_gene: TRBV28; CDR3nt: TGTGCCAGCAGACGCAGACCGATTTTCGCCTACGAGCAGTACTTC; CDR3aa: CASRRRPIFAYEQYF
len: 14; d_gene: NA; j_gene: TRBJ2-5; abundance: NA; v_gene: TRBV28; CDR3nt: TGTGCCAGCAGTTTGGGGGGGCCATTGGGGGACCAGTACTTC; CDR3aa: CASSLGGPLGDQYF
len: 19; d_gene: NA; j_gene: TRBJ1-5; abundance: NA; v_gene: TRBV30; CDR3nt: TGTGCCTGGAGTCCCCCGTACGGCTCCTGGTCCTCGGTTAATCAGCCCCAGCATTTT; CDR3aa: CAWSPPYGSWSSVNQPQHF
len: 13; d_gene: TRBD1; j_gene: TRBJ2-7; abundance: NA; v_gene: TRBV28; CDR3nt: TGTGCCAGCAGTTTAAGGGGACAGTACGAGCAGTACTTC; CDR3aa: CASSLRGQYEQYF
len: 13; d_gene: NA; j_gene: TRBJ2-2; abundance: NA; v_gene: TRBV4-3; CDR3nt: TGCGCCAGCAGCCACCGACCGGGGGGGGAGCTGTTTTTT; CDR3aa: CASSHRPGGELFF
len: 18; d_gene: TRBD2; j_gene: TRBJ2-7; abundance: once; v_gene: TRBV27; CDR3nt: TGTGCCAGCAGTTTCTGGGGTCGGCTGGGAGCGGGGGCCTACGAGCAGTACTTC; CDR3aa: CASSFWGRLGAGAYEQYF
len: 17; d_gene: NA; j_gene: TRBJ2-3; abundance: NA; v_gene: TRBV7-3; CDR3nt: TGTGCCAGCAGCTTTGGCCGGCCCGCCCGGGGGCCAGATACGCAGTATTTT; CDR3aa: CASSFGRPARGPDTQYF
len: 16; d_gene: NA; j_gene: TRBJ2-3; abundance: NA; v_gene: TRBV28; CDR3nt: TGTGCCAGCAGCCGGAACCGGGACACCTCCACAGATACGCAGTATTTT; CDR3aa: CASSRNRDTSTDTQYF
len: 13; d_gene: NA; j_gene: TRBJ2-1; abundance: NA; v_gene: TRBV6-6; CDR3nt: TGTGCCAGCAGTTATTTAGCGGACAATGAGCAGTTCTTC; CDR3aa: CASSYLADNEQFF
len: 14; d_gene: NA; j_gene: TRBJ2-5; abundance: NA; v_gene: TRBV7-7; CDR3nt: TGTGCCAGCAGCTCCGACAGCGGCCCTGGGGCCCAGTACTTC; CDR3aa: CASSSDSGPGAQYF
len: 16; d_gene: NA; j_gene: TRBJ2-1; abundance: NA; v_gene: TRBV11-2; CDR3nt: TGTGCCAGCAGCTTGAAGGGACTTCTCTCCTACAATGAGCAGTTCTTC; CDR3aa: CASSLKGLLSYNEQFF
len: 13; d_gene: TRBD1; j_gene: TRBJ1-1; abundance: NA; v_gene: TRBV2; CDR3nt: TGTGCCAGCAGTCGTCAGGGGGCGACTGAAGCTTTCTTT; CDR3aa: CASSRQGATEAFF
len: 14; d_gene: NA; j_gene: TRBJ2-1; abundance: NA; v_gene: TRBV4-3; CDR3nt: TGCGCCAGCAGCCAAGAATGGGCCGGTTATGAGCAGTTCTTC; CDR3aa: CASSQEWAGYEQFF
len: 13; d_gene: NA; j_gene: TRBJ2-7; abundance: NA; v_gene: TRBV7-2; CDR3nt: TGTGCCAGCAGCTCCCAACCTACCTACGAGCAGTACTTC; CDR3aa: CASSSQPTYEQYF
len: 16; d_gene: TRBD1; j_gene: TRBJ2-1; abundance: NA; v_gene: TRBV4-3; CDR3nt: TGCGCCAGCAGCCAGGACAGGTCGAGCTCCTACAATGAGCAGTTCTTC; CDR3aa: CASSQDRSSSYNEQFF
len: 14; d_gene: NA; j_gene: TRBJ2-3; abundance: NA; v_gene: TRBV6-6; CDR3nt: TGTGCCAGCAGTTACTCGGACAACACAGATACGCAGTATTTT; CDR3aa: CASSYSDNTDTQYF
len: 16; d_gene: TRBD1; j_gene: TRBJ1-1; abundance: NA; v_gene: TRBV6-4; CDR3nt: TGTGCCAGCAGTGCCACCCCACGGACAGGGGGCATCGGAGCTTTCTTT; CDR3aa: CASSATPRTGGIGAFF
len: 12; d_gene: NA; j_gene: TRBJ2-5; abundance: NA; v_gene: TRBV19; CDR3nt: TGTGCCAGTGGGGGATACCAAGAGACCCAGTACTTC; CDR3aa: CASGGYQETQYF
len: 14; d_gene: NA; j_gene: TRBJ2-7; abundance: NA; v_gene: TRBV11-2; CDR3nt: TGTGCCAGCAGCTGGAGGCCTATCTCCTACGAGCAGTACTTC; CDR3aa: CASSWRPISYEQYF
len: 15; d_gene: NA; j_gene: TRBJ1-2; abundance: NA; v_gene: TRBV6-6; CDR3nt: TGTGCCAGCAGTTACTTCGGTTTCCTCTTTTATGGCTACACCTTC; CDR3aa: CASSYFGFLFYGYTF
len: 12; d_gene: NA; j_gene: TRBJ2-1; abundance: NA; v_gene: TRBV9; CDR3nt: TGTGCCAGCAGCGTAGATATCGGTGAGCAGTTCTTC; CDR3aa: CASSVDIGEQFF
len: 13; d_gene: TRBD2; j_gene: TRBJ2-7; abundance: NA; v_gene: TRBV4-1; CDR3nt: TGCGCCAGCAGCCAGGGAGGGAACTTTGAGCAGTACTTC; CDR3aa: CASSQGGNFEQYF
len: 13; d_gene: NA; j_gene: TRBJ1-2; abundance: NA; v_gene: TRBV28; CDR3nt: TGTGCCAGCAGTTTCGGGACAAGTTATGGCTACACCTTC; CDR3aa: CASSFGTSYGYTF
len: 13; d_gene: NA; j_gene: TRBJ2-3; abundance: once; v_gene: TRBV19; CDR3nt: TGTGCCAGTAGTCCCTGGACGGGATCTAGGCAGTATTTT; CDR3aa: CASSPWTGSRQYF
len: 13; d_gene: TRBD1; j_gene: TRBJ1-1; abundance: NA; v_gene: TRBV27; CDR3nt: TGTGCCAGCAGTCCAGGGGGGGACACTGAAGCTTTCTTT; CDR3aa: CASSPGGDTEAFF
len: 14; d_gene: TRBD1; j_gene: TRBJ1-6; abundance: few; v_gene: TRBV14; CDR3nt: TGTGCCAGCAGCCAAGAGACAGGGAACTCACCCCTCCACTTT; CDR3aa: CASSQETGNSPLHF
len: 17; d_gene: TRBD2; j_gene: TRBJ2-7; abundance: NA; v_gene: TRBV5-3; CDR3nt: TGTGCCAGAATGAGGAGTCTGAGGACTAGCGGCTCCTACGAGCAGTACTTC; CDR3aa: CARMRSLRTSGSYEQYF
len: 14; d_gene: NA; j_gene: TRBJ2-6; abundance: once; v_gene: TRBV2; CDR3nt: TGTGCCAGCAGCGCGTCCTCTGGGGCCAACGTCCTGACTTTC; CDR3aa: CASSASSGANVLTF
len: 14; d_gene: NA; j_gene: TRBJ1-4; abundance: NA; v_gene: TRBV7-9; CDR3nt: TGTGCCAGCAGCTTAGCGGGGAGGAATGAAAAACTGTTTTTT; CDR3aa: CASSLAGRNEKLFF
len: 15; d_gene: NA; j_gene: TRBJ1-3; abundance: NA; v_gene: TRBV7-9; CDR3nt: TGTGCCAGCAGCTTCGGGGTTCGGGGGGGAAACACCATATATTTT; CDR3aa: CASSFGVRGGNTIYF
len: 13; d_gene: NA; j_gene: TRBJ2-7; abundance: once; v_gene: TRBV11-2; CDR3nt: TGTGCCAGCAGCTTAGATTGGACCTACGAGCAGTACTTC; CDR3aa: CASSLDWTYEQYF
len: 12; d_gene: NA; j_gene: TRBJ2-7; abundance: NA; v_gene: TRBV29-1; CDR3nt: TGCAGCGTTGAAGGACTTCGGGGGGAGCAGTACTTC; CDR3aa: CSVEGLRGEQYF
len: 13; d_gene: NA; j_gene: TRBJ2-5; abundance: NA; v_gene: TRBV6-1; CDR3nt: TGTGCCACCCTACCTAGCAGGCAAGAGACCCAGTACTTC; CDR3aa: CATLPSRQETQYF
len: 17; d_gene: TRBD2; j_gene: TRBJ2-1; abundance: NA; v_gene: TRBV4-2; CDR3nt: TGTGCCAGCAGCCTCCGAGCGGGGGTGGCCTTAGGGGGTGAGCAGTTCTTC; CDR3aa: CASSLRAGVALGGEQFF
len: 14; d_gene: NA; j_gene: TRBJ1-2; abundance: NA; v_gene: TRBV16; CDR3nt: TGTGCCAGCAGCCAAAACAGACAGTCCTATGGCTACACCTTC; CDR3aa: CASSQNRQSYGYTF
len: 15; d_gene: NA; j_gene: TRBJ1-5; abundance: few; v_gene: TRBV27; CDR3nt: TGTGCCAGCTCCGAGGGGGGGTACGGCAATCAGCCCCAGCATTTT; CDR3aa: CASSEGGYGNQPQHF
len: 16; d_gene: NA; j_gene: TRBJ1-5; abundance: NA; v_gene: TRBV5-1; CDR3nt: TGCGCCAGCAGCTTGGGTCCCTCTGGGGGCAATCAGCCCCAGCATTTT; CDR3aa: CASSLGPSGGNQPQHF
len: 12; d_gene: NA; j_gene: TRBJ2-7; abundance: NA; v_gene: TRBV10-3; CDR3nt: TGTGCCGTTTCAACATACTCCTACGAGCAGTACTTC; CDR3aa: CAVSTYSYEQYF
len: 17; d_gene: NA; j_gene: TRBJ2-1; abundance: once; v_gene: TRBV7-9; CDR3nt: TGTGCCAGCAGCTTAGGGGCACTCGGAATTCCCTACATTGAGCAGTTCTTC; CDR3aa: CASSLGALGIPYIEQFF